One sample yielded the 31 T cell receptor beta chains listed below, sequenced in a study of CD8 T cells in Susac syndrome. Random hexamers were used to reverse transcribe an amount of roughly 0.45 to 1 ug RNA. Each CDR3 protein gets one entry after TCRdb re-called the immunoSEQ multiplex PCR reads with MiXCR. The sample has some 200,000 distinct CDR3 sequences, about 96% seen once. The sequenced sample was CD4+ T cells from PBMCs. The receptor set was obtained from a human donor with multiple sclerosis.

The chain employs TRBV9 and TRBJ2-7, with 8 bases identical to TRBD2. The germline CDR1 and CDR2 sequences are SGDLS and YYNGEE. Trimming took 5 bases from V and 5 from J; bases not matched to a gene: 9. The CDR3 totals 14 residues. CDR3 coding DNA: TGTGCCAGCAGTCCTCAGAGCGGGAGCGACGAGCAGTACTTC. Protein: CASSPQSGSDEQYF.

The J gene is TRBJ2-2, the V gene TRBV6-5; D is ambiguous. Germline V gene data show CDR1 as MNHEY and CDR2 as SVGAGI. The V gene lost 0 bases and the J gene lost 3 bases, with 11 bases spanning the gap. This CDR3 region has 16 residues. The CDR3 loop is CASSYSHRSYTGELFF. As DNA, the CDR3 is TGTGCCAGCAGTTACTCGCACCGATCGTACACCGGGGAGCTGTTTTTT.

The chain has TRBV3-1 and TRBJ2-6, with unresolved D. This CDR3 has 17 residues. The germline gives CDR1 LGHDT, CDR2 YNNKEL (reference sequence). Trimming removed 1 base from V and 2 bases from J, with 12 bases in between. The CDR3 DNA is TGTGCCAGCAGCCAAGTACCCAGTACCGCTGGGGCCAACGTCCTGACTTTC. It specifies CASSQVPSTAGANVLTF.

The rearrangement uses TRBV30 and TRBJ2-5; possibly TRBD2 for D (5 bases). The CDR3 loop spans 12 amino acids. V dropped 3 bases and J dropped 4 bases, with 9 bases sitting between them. The germline CDR1 and CDR2 sequences are GTSNPN and SVGIG (reference sequence). The CDR3 bases are TGTGCCTGGAGAGGTGCGGGAGAGACCCAGTACTTC. This gives the protein CAWRGAGETQYF.

The J gene is TRBJ1-6, the V gene TRBV9, with TRBD1 identical over 7 bases. CDR1 is SGDLS, CDR2 YYNGEE, per germline. The CDR3 runs 15 residues. Germline trimming cut 3 bases from V and 8 bases from J; bases unmatched to any gene: 8. The CDR3 region is CASSARGALDSPLHF. The CDR3 DNA sequence: TGTGCCAGCAGCGCCAGGGGGGCCTTGGATTCACCCCTCCACTTT.

This clonotype occurred once. V gene TRBV24-1 combines with J gene TRBJ2-5, with D uncertain. CDR1 KGHDR and CDR2 SFDVKD come from the germline V gene. This CDR3 has 13 residues. V was clipped by 7 bases and J by 0 bases, with 8 bases between them. The CDR3 is CATSKPYQETQYF. In DNA, the CDR3 is TGTGCCACCAGCAAACCGTACCAAGAGACCCAGTACTTC.

Written as DNA, the CDR3 is TGCGCCAGCAAAAAGGAGGGTAACGAGCAGTACTTC. Translating it yields CASKKEGNEQYF. The rearrangement joins TRBV5-1 to TRBJ2-7; a weak D match, TRBD2 (6 bases). The CDR3 is 12 amino acids. The ends were cut back, 6 bases at V and 5 bases at J, with 12 bases in the middle. Germline lookup yields CDR1 SGHRS and CDR2 YFSETQ.

The V and J genes are TRBV12-3 or TRBV12-4 and TRBJ1-6, with D possibly TRBD1 on 6 matching bases. The length of the CDR3 is 15 residues. Trimming shortened V by 1 base and J by 5 bases, and 9 bases separated the two germline ends. In DNA form, the CDR3 reads TGTGCCAGCAGTTTAGGGGGGCGGCATAATTCACCCCTCCACTTT. It specifies CASSLGGRHNSPLHF.

The CDR3 protein is CAWREGLAQPQHF. CDR3 nucleotide sequence: TGTGCCTGGAGGGAGGGACTAGCTCAGCCCCAGCATTTT. The chain is built from TRBV30 and TRBJ1-5, with D possibly being TRBD1 (5 bases). There are 13 residues in the CDR3. Trimming shortened V by 3 bases and J by 6 bases, and 12 bases separated the two germline ends. Germline V lookup: CDR1 GTSNPN, CDR2 SVGIG (reference sequence).

This rearrangement joins TRBV7-8 to TRBJ2-3; D gene uncertain. Trimming pared 5 bases from V and 1 base from J, leaving 10 bases between. CDR3 length: 14 residues. Germline V gene lookup returns CDR1 SGHVS and CDR2 FQNEAQ. As DNA, the CDR3 is TGTGCCAGCAGCACCCAGACTCGCACAGATACGCAGTATTTT. It yields the protein CASSTQTRTDTQYF.

The chain employs TRBV3-1 and TRBJ1-1, with D perhaps TRBD1 (5 bases). CDR1 is LGHDT and CDR2 is YNNKEL in the germline V gene (reference sequence). Trimming stripped 5 bases from V and 4 bases from J, with 14 bases between. The CDR3 runs 14 residues. The chain's CDR3 is CASSVRGSGTEAFF. The CDR3 DNA sequence: TGTGCCAGCAGCGTTCGGGGGTCCGGCACTGAAGCTTTCTTT.

The table lists this clonotype with a count of one. The chain combines TRBV2 with TRBJ2-1; possibly TRBD1 or TRBD2 for D (5 bases each). This CDR3 spans 16 amino acids. Germline CDR1 SNHLY, CDR2 FYNNEI. The ends were cut back, 4 bases at V and 7 bases at J, with 20 bases in the middle. CDR3 amino acids: CASSAGGTLRANEQFF. CDR3 bases: TGTGCCAGCAGTGCCGGTGGGACGCTGCGAGCAAATGAGCAGTTCTTC.

V gene TRBV20-1 combines with J gene TRBJ2-7; no firm D call. Germline V lookup: CDR1 DFQATT, CDR2 SNEGSKA (reference sequence). The V end was cut by 3 bases, the J end by 6 bases, with 9 bases between. The CDR3 spans 11 residues. CDR3 sequence: CSASTWAEQYF. The CDR3 bases are TGCAGTGCTAGCACCTGGGCCGAGCAGTACTTC.

The chain joins TRBV30 to TRBJ2-3; possibly TRBD2 for D (6 bases). The CDR3 has 14 residues. Per germline, CDR1 GTSNPN and CDR2 SVGIG (reference sequence). The V and J ends lost 2 bases and 2 bases respectively, with 11 bases between them. The CDR3 spells CAWSRDSNTDTQYF. The CDR3 DNA is TGTGCCTGGAGTCGGGACTCCAACACAGATACGCAGTATTTT.

The rearrangement joins TRBV27 to TRBJ2-1, with 10 bases aligning to TRBD1. The germline CDR1 and CDR2 sequences are MNHEY and SMNVEV (reference sequence). V lost 6 bases and J lost 8; bases outside the gene matches: 13. The length of the CDR3 is 16 residues. CDR3 amino acids: CASRHIRDRGNDEQFF. For the CDR3, the DNA is TGTGCCAGCAGACATATCCGGGACAGGGGTAACGATGAGCAGTTCTTC.

The sample holds one count of this clonotype. The chain is built from TRBV20-1 and TRBJ2-1; TRBD1 agrees at 8 bases. Germline CDR1 DFQATT, CDR2 SNEGSKA (reference sequence). The CDR3 is made up of 14 amino acids. The trim removed 4 bases at V and 2 bases at J, leaving 4 bases unmatched. The CDR3 region has the DNA TGCAGTGCTATGACAGGGGCCCCCTACAATGAGCAGTTCTTC. Encoded protein: CSAMTGAPYNEQFF.

The genes are TRBV30 and TRBJ1-2, with D unresolved. CDR3 size: 13 residues. Between the trimmed V and J ends, which lost 1 base and 7 bases, there was a span of 13 bases. The V gene's germline CDR1 is GTSNPN and CDR2 SVGIG (reference sequence). Here the CDR3 reads CAWSAQREAGYTF. DNA for the CDR3: TGTGCCTGGAGTGCCCAGCGGGAGGCTGGCTACACCTTC. The variable domain in full, with the rest retrieved from reference TRBV30 and TRBJ1-2, is SQTIHQWPATLVQPVGSPLSLECTVEGTSNPNLYWYRQAAGRGLQLLFYSVGIGQISSEVPQNLSASRPQDRQFILSSKKLLLSDSGFYLCAWSAQREAGYTFGSGTRLTVV.

The genes are TRBV7-8 and TRBJ1-5, with 7 bases aligning to TRBD1. V was pared by 1 base and J by 6 bases, with 12 bases of the junction left unmatched. This CDR3 spans 17 amino acids. Germline V CDR1 and CDR2: SGHVS, FQNEAQ. For the CDR3, the DNA is TGTGCCAGCAGCTTAGGTCCGGGACAGAAACTCGGTCAGCCCCAGCATTTT. It specifies CASSLGPGQKLGQPQHF.

This clonotype was counted a single time. The chain recombines TRBV5-1 with TRBJ1-6; perhaps TRBD1 as D (6 bases). Germline-derived CDR1 and CDR2 are SGHRS and YFSETQ. Trimming took 4 bases from V and 8 from J, leaving 13 bases between them. This CDR3 is built from 14 residues. The CDR3 DNA sequence: TGCGCCAGCAGCCAAGGACAGAGGGATTCACCCCTCCACTTT. Translated, it gives CASSQGQRDSPLHF. Filled out from reference TRBV5-1 and TRBJ1-6, the complete variable domain reads KAGVTQTPRYLIKTRGQQVTLSCSPISGHRSVSWYQQTPGQGLQFLFEYFSETQRNKGNFPGRFSGRQFSNSRSEMNVSTLELGDSALYLCASSQGQRDSPLHFGNGTRLTVT.

V is TRBV20-1 and J is TRBJ2-7; D remains unclear. Germline V gene data show CDR1 as DFQATT and CDR2 as SNEGSKA (reference sequence). This CDR3 contains 13 residues. V dropped 0 bases and J dropped 1 base, with 7 bases sitting between them. The CDR3 DNA follows: TGCAGTGCTAGAGACTTAATATCCTACGAGCAGTACTTC. Translating gives CSARDLISYEQYF.

In its sample, this clonotype was seen once. The chain carries TRBV5-4 and TRBJ2-1; possibly TRBD1 or TRBD2 for D (5 bases each). The CDR3 is 13 residues long. With 4 bases removed from V and 5 bases from J, the gap between germline ends came to 10 bases. CDR1 and CDR2 from the germline V gene are SGHNT and YYREEE (reference sequence). This chain's CDR3 is CASSGTGHNEQFF. DNA of the CDR3: TGTGCCAGCAGCGGTACGGGGCACAATGAGCAGTTCTTC.

CDR3 bases: TGTGCCAGCTCACCGCGTGCTTCGAGCACAGATACGCAGTATTTT. This gives the protein CASSPRASSTDTQYF. The gene calls are TRBV18 and TRBJ2-3; D ambiguous. The length of the CDR3 is 15 residues. Germline lookup yields CDR1 KGHSH and CDR2 LQKENI. Between the trimmed V and J ends, which lost 3 bases and 0 bases, there was a span of 10 bases.

The rearrangement joins TRBV5-6 to TRBJ1-2; TRBD1 is a possible D gene (5 bases). V dropped 3 bases and J dropped 5 bases, with 11 bases sitting between them. The germline gives CDR1 SGHDT, CDR2 YYEEEE. CDR3 length: 13 residues. Here the CDR3 DNA reads TGTGCCAGCAGCTCAAGACAGTTTTATGGCTACACCTTC. Protein sequence: CASSSRQFYGYTF.

V gene TRBV7-8 combines with J gene TRBJ2-7; TRBD1 agrees at 8 bases. V shed 5 bases, J shed 6 bases, and the junction held 6 bases outside the gene matches. Germline V gene sequence: CDR1 SGHVS, CDR2 FQNEAQ. CDR3 length: 13 residues. CDR3 sequence (DNA): TGTGCCAGCAGCCCTTCAGGGGGCGGCGAGCAGTACTTC. Translating it yields CASSPSGGGEQYF.

The chain couples TRBV4-1 to TRBJ2-3; D remains unclear. The CDR3 covers 15 residues. V dropped 4 bases and J dropped 6 bases, with 17 bases sitting between them. Germline V gives CDR1 MGHRA, CDR2 YSYEKL. This CDR3 reads CASSPGTALRDTQYF. CDR3 nucleotides: TGCGCCAGCAGCCCGGGCACAGCCTTGCGGGATACGCAGTATTTT.

V usage is TRBV18 and J usage is TRBJ2-1; TRBD1 matches at 7 bases. V lost 6 bases, J lost 6 bases, and 5 bases stayed unmatched. The CDR3 loop spans 13 amino acids. Germline loops: CDR1 KGHSH, CDR2 LQKENI. The DNA for the CDR3 is TGTGCCAGCTCCCAGGGGGTGCTCAATGAGCAGTTCTTC. This encodes CASSQGVLNEQFF. Using reference TRBV18 and TRBJ2-1 for the parts outside the CDR3, the full variable domain is NAGVMQNPRHLVRRRGQEARLRCSPMKGHSHVYWYRQLPEEGLKFMVYLQKENIIDESGMPKERFSAEFPKEGPSILRIQQVVRGDSAAYFCASSQGVLNEQFFGPGTRLTVL.

This clonotype was observed once. The CDR3 loop reads CASSPLWGEQFF. CDR3 nucleotides: TGTGCCAGTAGCCCCCTGTGGGGAGAGCAGTTCTTC. The gene calls are TRBV19 and TRBJ2-1; unclear D gene. The CDR3 loop spans 12 amino acids. The germline V gene encodes CDR1 LNHDA and CDR2 SQIVND (reference sequence). Trimming took 6 bases from V and 10 from J, leaving 13 bases between them.

The chain links TRBV12-3 or TRBV12-4 to TRBJ1-2, with D hard to call. The V and J ends lost 5 bases and 8 bases respectively, with 24 bases between them. The CDR3 is 16 amino acids. CDR3 sequence: CASSPLVLAGSSGYTF. The CDR3 DNA follows: TGTGCCAGCAGTCCCCTTGTCTTGGCGGGATCGAGCGGCTACACCTTC.

The V gene is TRBV4-1, the J gene TRBJ2-1, with 7 nucleotides matching TRBD2. The ends lost 5 bases at V and 0 bases at J; junction bases unmatched: 4. The germline V gene has CDR1 MGHRA and CDR2 YSYEKL. The CDR3 extends over 15 amino acids. Here the CDR3 reads CASSSSGFSYNEQFF. The CDR3 region has the DNA TGCGCCAGCAGCTCTAGCGGCTTCTCCTACAATGAGCAGTTCTTC.

J is TRBJ2-7 and V is TRBV11-2, with 8 bases matching TRBD1. The germline gives CDR1 SGHAT, CDR2 FQNNGV. Losses at the gene ends were 5 bases for V and 2 bases for J; bases not matched to a gene: 8. There are 15 residues in the CDR3. CDR3 sequence reads: CASSPADRGPYEQYF. CDR3 coding DNA: TGTGCCAGCAGCCCCGCCGACAGGGGCCCCTACGAGCAGTACTTC.

The chain uses TRBV7-2 and TRBJ1-2; D is uncertain. CDR3 length equals 12 residues. Trimming removed 2 bases from V and 8 bases from J, with 9 bases in between. CDR1 and CDR2 (germline): SGHTA, FQGNSA. CDR3 in amino acids: CASSLTSGGYTF. The CDR3 DNA follows: TGTGCCAGCAGCTTAACATCTGGGGGCTACACCTTC.